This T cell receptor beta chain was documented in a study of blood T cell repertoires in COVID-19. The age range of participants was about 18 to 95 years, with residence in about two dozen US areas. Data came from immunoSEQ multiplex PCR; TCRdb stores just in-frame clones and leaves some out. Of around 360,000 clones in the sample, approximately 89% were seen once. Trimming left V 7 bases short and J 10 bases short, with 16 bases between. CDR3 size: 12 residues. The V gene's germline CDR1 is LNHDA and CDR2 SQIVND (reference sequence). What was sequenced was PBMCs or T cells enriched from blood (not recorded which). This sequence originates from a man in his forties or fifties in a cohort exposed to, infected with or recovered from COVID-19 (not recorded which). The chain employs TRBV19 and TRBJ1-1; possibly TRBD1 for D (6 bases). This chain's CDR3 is CASTMRGRGAFF. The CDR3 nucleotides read TGTGCCAGTACCATGCGGGGGCGCGGAGCTTTCTTT.